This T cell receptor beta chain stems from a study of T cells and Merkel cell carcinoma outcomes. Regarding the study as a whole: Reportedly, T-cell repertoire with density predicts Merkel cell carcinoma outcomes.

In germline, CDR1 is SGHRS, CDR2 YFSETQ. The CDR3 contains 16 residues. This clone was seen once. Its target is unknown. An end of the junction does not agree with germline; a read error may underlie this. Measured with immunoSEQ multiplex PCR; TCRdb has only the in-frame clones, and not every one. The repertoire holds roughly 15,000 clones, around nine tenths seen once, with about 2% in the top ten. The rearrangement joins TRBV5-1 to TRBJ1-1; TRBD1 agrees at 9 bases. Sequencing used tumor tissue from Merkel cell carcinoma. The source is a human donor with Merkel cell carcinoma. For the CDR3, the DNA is TGCGCCAGCAGCTTGACAGGGGGCGGGCTGAACACTGAAGCTTTTTTT. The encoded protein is CASSLTGGGLNTEAFF.